The sequence of this T cell receptor (beta chain) was determined in a study of CD8 T cells in Susac syndrome. cDNA came from about 0.46 to 1 ug RNA primed by random hexamers. An immunoSEQ multiplex PCR amplified TCR beta CDR3 over 54 Vbeta and 13 Jbeta. TCRdb used MiXCR to reprocess the immunoSEQ multiplex PCR reads, holding one entry per CDR3 protein. This repertoire shows some 90,000 distinct CDR3 sequences, 80% to 95% found once; its top ten account for roughly 0.32%. Germline CDR1 SGHRS, CDR2 YFSETQ. The CDR3 totals 17 residues. Trimming cost V 4 bases and J 7 bases; bases outside gene matches: 14.

The sequence was obtained from a human donor in good health. This chain joins TRBV5-1 and TRBJ2-1; 10 positions match TRBD2. Sequenced sample: CD8+ T cells from PBMCs. The chain's CDR3 is CASSLGASGGTGNEQFF. In nucleotides, the CDR3 is TGCGCCAGCAGCCTGGGGGCTAGCGGGGGCACGGGTAATGAGCAGTTCTTC.